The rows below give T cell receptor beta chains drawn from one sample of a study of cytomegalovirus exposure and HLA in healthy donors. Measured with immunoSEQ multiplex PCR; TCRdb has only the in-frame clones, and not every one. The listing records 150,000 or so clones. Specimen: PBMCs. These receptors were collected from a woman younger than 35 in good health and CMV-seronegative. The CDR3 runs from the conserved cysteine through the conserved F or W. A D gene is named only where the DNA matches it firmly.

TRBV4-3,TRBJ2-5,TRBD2,CASSHLGAGGRETQYF,TGCGCCAGCAGCCACCTTGGGGCGGGAGGGCGAGAGACCCAGTACTTC
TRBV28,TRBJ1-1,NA,CASRPTVNTEAFF,TGTGCCAGCAGACCCACAGTGAACACTGAAGCTTTCTTT
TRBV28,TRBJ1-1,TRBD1,CASSFQGARRSEAFF,TGTGCCAGCAGTTTTCAGGGGGCAAGGAGATCTGAAGCTTTCTTT
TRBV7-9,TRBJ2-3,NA,CASSLALGLLNQDTQYF,TGTGCCAGCAGCTTAGCTCTCGGACTGTTAAACCAAGATACGCAGTATTTT
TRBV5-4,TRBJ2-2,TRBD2,CASSSGLAGASGTGELFF,TGTGCCAGCAGCTCGGGACTAGCGGGAGCTTCGGGCACCGGGGAGCTGTTTTTT
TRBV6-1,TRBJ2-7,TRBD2,CASSLAGAPYEQYF,TGTGCCAGCAGTCTTGCGGGAGCCCCCTACGAGCAGTACTTC
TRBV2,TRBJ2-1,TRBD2,CASSSNFGLASNNEQFF,TGTGCCAGCAGTTCAAACTTCGGACTAGCCTCTAACAATGAGCAGTTCTTC
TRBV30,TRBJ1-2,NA,CAWSAGGYGYTF,TGTGCCTGGAGTGCGGGGGGCTATGGCTACACCTTC
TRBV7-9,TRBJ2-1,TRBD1,CASSRQGQEPSNEQFF,TGTGCCAGCAGCCGCCAGGGACAGGAGCCTTCCAATGAGCAGTTCTTC
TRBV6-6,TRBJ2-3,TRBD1,CASRTLGQSSTDTQYF,TGTGCCAGCAGAACACTGGGACAGAGTAGCACAGATACGCAGTATTTT
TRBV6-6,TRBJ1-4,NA,CASRAGGPWREKLFF,TGTGCCAGCAGGGCAGGCGGGCCCTGGAGGGAAAAACTGTTTTTT
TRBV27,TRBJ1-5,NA,CASSLARGGNQPQHF,TGTGCCAGCAGTTTGGCCAGAGGTGGCAATCAGCCCCAGCATTTT
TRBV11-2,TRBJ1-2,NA,CASSLYAGGYTF,TGTGCCAGCAGCTTATACGCGGGAGGCTACACCTTC
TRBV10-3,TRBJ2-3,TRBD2,CAISEPRTSGSTDTQYF,TGTGCCATCAGTGAGCCACGGACTAGCGGGAGCACAGATACGCAGTATTTT
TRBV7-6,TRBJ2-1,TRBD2,CASSLEATSASYNEQFF,TGTGCCAGCAGCCTGGAAGCGACTAGCGCATCCTACAATGAGCAGTTCTTC
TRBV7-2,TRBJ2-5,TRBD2,CASSLNGLDLQETQYF,TGTGCCAGCAGCCTCAACGGACTAGACCTACAAGAGACCCAGTACTTC
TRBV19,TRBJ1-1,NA,CASSPRQINMNTEAFF,TGTGCCAGTAGTCCACGACAGATAAATATGAACACTGAAGCTTTCTTT
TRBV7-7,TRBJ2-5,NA,CASSLTRREETQYF,TGTGCTAGCAGCTTAACTAGAAGGGAAGAGACCCAGTACTTC
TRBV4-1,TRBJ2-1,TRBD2,CASSLGLAGDNEQFF,TGCGCCAGCAGCCTGGGACTAGCGGGAGACAATGAGCAGTTCTTC
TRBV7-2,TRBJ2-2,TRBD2,CASSLEGLASTGELFF,TGTGCCAGCAGCTTAGAGGGACTAGCGAGTACCGGGGAGCTGTTTTTT
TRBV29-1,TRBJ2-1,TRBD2,CSVEEGTSGTYNEQFF,TGCAGCGTTGAGGAGGGGACTAGCGGGACTTACAATGAGCAGTTCTTC
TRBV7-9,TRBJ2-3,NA,CASSLATTITQYF,TGTGCCAGCAGCTTAGCGACGACAATTACGCAGTATTTT
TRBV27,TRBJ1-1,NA,CASSFLRGGSEAFF,TGTGCCAGCAGTTTTTTAAGGGGAGGGTCTGAAGCTTTCTTT
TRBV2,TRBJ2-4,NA,CASSLGTQNIQYF,TGTGCCAGCAGCCTAGGCACCCAAAACATTCAGTACTTC
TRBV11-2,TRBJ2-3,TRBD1,CASSLVTGQGSDTQYF,TGTGCCAGCAGCTTAGTGACGGGACAGGGGTCAGATACGCAGTATTTT
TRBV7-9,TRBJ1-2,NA,CASSLQNEDNYGYTF,TGTGCCAGCAGCTTACAAAATGAGGATAACTATGGCTACACCTTC
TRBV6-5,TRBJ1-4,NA,CASSLGANEKLFF,TGTGCCAGCAGCCTCGGTGCTAATGAAAAACTGTTTTTT
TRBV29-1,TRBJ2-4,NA,CSVEVEQGSVLAKNIQYF,TGCAGCGTTGAAGTCGAACAGGGCTCTGTTTTAGCCAAAAACATTCAGTACTTC
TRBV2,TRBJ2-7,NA,CASRAGAGENEQYF,TGTGCCAGCAGGGCCGGGGCAGGGGAAAACGAGCAGTACTTC
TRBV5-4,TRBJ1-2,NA,CVSLTGSQGYTF,TGTGTCAGCCTCACGGGGTCTCAGGGCTACACCTTC
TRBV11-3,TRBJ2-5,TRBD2,CASSSRGVETQYF,TGTGCCAGCAGCTCCCGGGGGGTGGAGACCCAGTACTTC
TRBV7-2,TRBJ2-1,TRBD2,CASSYSAGVSYNEQFF,TGTGCCAGCAGCTACTCAGCGGGAGTCTCCTACAATGAGCAGTTCTTC
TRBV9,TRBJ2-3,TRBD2,CASSAQGGSSTDTQYF,TGTGCCAGCAGCGCCCAGGGCGGGAGCTCCACAGATACGCAGTATTTT
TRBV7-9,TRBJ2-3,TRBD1,CASSRTDRVSTDTQYF,TGTGCCAGCAGCCGTACCGACAGGGTGAGCACAGATACGCAGTATTTT
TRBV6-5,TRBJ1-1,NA,CASSFSGMNTEAFF,TGTGCCAGCAGTTTTAGCGGGATGAACACTGAAGCTTTCTTT
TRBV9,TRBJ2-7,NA,CASSKRPSEVTYEQYF,TGTGCCAGCAGCAAACGACCCTCGGAGGTAACCTACGAGCAGTACTTC
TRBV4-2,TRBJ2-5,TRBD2,CASSHPSGLAGAGETQYF,TGTGCCAGCAGCCATCCATCCGGACTAGCGGGGGCGGGGGAGACCCAGTACTTC
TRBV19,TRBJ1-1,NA,CASSARQSMNTEAFF,TGTGCCAGTAGTGCCCGACAGAGCATGAACACTGAAGCTTTCTTT
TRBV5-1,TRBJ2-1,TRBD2,CASSLGLAGGWSYNEQFF,TGCGCCAGCAGCTTGGGGCTAGCGGGAGGGTGGTCCTACAATGAGCAGTTCTTC
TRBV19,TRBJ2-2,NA,CASSIQGSRGELFF,TGTGCCAGTAGTATCCAGGGGTCCCGCGGGGAGCTGTTTTTT
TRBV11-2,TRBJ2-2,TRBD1,CASSPNSGGFGELFF,TGTGCCAGCAGCCCAAACTCAGGGGGATTCGGGGAGCTGTTTTTT
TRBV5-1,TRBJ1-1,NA,CASSLASNTEAFF,TGCGCCAGCAGCTTGGCCTCGAACACTGAAGCTTTCTTT
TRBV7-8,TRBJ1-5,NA,CASSLGQFYSNQPQHF,TGTGCCAGCAGCTTAGGACAGTTCTATAGCAATCAGCCCCAGCATTTT
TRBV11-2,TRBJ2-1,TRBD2,CASSFKLALGYNEQFF,TGTGCCAGCAGCTTTAAACTAGCGCTTGGCTACAATGAGCAGTTCTTC
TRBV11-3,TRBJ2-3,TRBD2,CASSLRLAGRTDTQYF,TGTGCCAGCAGCTTACGACTAGCGGGACGCACAGATACGCAGTATTTT
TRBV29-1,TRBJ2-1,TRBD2,CSDGWTSGKYNEQFF,TGCAGCGACGGGTGGACTAGCGGGAAGTACAATGAGCAGTTCTTC
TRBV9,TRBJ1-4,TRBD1,CASSPQGAGEKLFF,TGTGCCAGCAGCCCGCAGGGGGCAGGGGAAAAACTGTTTTTT
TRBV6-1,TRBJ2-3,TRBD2,CASSERGVTGIGLALDTQYF,TGTGCCAGCAGTGAAAGGGGGGTGACAGGTATTGGACTAGCGTTGGATACGCAGTATTTT
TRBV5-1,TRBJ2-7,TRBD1,CASSITGTGSEQYF,TGCGCCAGCTCTATAACCGGGACAGGGAGCGAGCAGTACTTC
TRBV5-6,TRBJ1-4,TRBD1,CASSRTGGGEKLFF,TGTGCCAGCAGCCGGACAGGAGGGGGTGAAAAACTGTTTTTT
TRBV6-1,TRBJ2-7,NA,CASSEGLVVGPRRSEQYF,TGTGCCAGCAGTGAAGGATTGGTTGTCGGTCCCAGAAGGAGCGAGCAGTACTTC
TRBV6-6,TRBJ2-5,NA,CASSSSGFGETQYF,TGTGCCAGCAGTTCCAGCGGGTTTGGAGAGACCCAGTACTTC
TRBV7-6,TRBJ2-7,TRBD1,CASSPRPGTAKGEQYF,TGTGCCAGCAGTCCCCGACCTGGGACAGCGAAGGGAGAGCAGTACTTC
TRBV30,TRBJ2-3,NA,CASTQRRDTQYF,TGTGCCTCAACCCAGAGGCGGGATACGCAGTATTTT
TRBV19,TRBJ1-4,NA,CASSIPGQPNEKLFF,TGTGCCAGTAGTATCCCCGGACAGCCCAATGAAAAACTGTTTTTT
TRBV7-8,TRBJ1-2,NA,CASSLAQELYGYTF,TGTGCCAGCAGCTTAGCACAGGAACTTTATGGCTACACCTTC